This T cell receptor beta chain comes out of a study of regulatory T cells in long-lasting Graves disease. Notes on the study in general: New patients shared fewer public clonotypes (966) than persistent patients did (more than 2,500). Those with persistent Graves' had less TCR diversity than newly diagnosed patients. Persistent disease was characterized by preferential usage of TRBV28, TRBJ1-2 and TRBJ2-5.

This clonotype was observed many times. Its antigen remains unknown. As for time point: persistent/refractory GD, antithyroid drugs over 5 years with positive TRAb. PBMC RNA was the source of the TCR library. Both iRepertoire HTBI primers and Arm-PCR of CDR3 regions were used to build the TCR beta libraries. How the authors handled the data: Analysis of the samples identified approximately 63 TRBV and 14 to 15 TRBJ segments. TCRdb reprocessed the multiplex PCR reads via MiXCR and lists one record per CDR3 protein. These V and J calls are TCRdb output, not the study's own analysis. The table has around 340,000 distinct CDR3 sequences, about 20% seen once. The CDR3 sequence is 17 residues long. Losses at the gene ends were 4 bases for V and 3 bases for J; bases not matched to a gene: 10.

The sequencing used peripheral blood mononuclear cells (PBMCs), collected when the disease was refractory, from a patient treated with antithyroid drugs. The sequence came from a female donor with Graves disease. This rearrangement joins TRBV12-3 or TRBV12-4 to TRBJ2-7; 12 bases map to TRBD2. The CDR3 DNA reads TGTGCCAGCAGTTCCTACCCCGGACTAGCGGGACACTACGAGCAGTACTTC. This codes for CASSSYPGLAGHYEQYF.